The 18 T cell receptor beta chains listed next were all sequenced from one sample in a study of cytomegalovirus exposure and HLA in healthy donors. Use of 60 Vbeta and 13 Jbeta primers characterized the PCR. Some clones are missing from TCRdb's copy, which holds only in-frame ones; the method was immunoSEQ multiplex PCR. Of about 110,000 clones listed, around 80% are singletons. Sequencing was performed on PBMCs. The receptors originated from a man younger than 45 in good health and CMV-seropositive.

This clone showed up just a few times. CDR3 nucleotides: TGTGCCAGCAGTCCAAGGACAGGGCGATATAGCAATCAGCCCCAGCATTTT. It codes for CASSPRTGRYSNQPQHF. The rearrangement uses TRBV28 and TRBJ1-5; 8 bases line up with TRBD1. The CDR3 runs 17 residues. Germline assignment: CDR1 MDHEN and CDR2 SYDVKM. The V segment lost 5 bases and the J segment 0 bases; nucleotides outside the gene matches: 9.

The chain recombines TRBV28 with TRBJ2-7, with a tentative D call TRBD1 (5 bases). This CDR3 has 13 residues. Trimming shortened V by 5 bases and J by 3 bases, and 11 bases separated the two germline ends. In germline, CDR1 is MDHEN, CDR2 SYDVKM. CDR3 region: CASSRPDSYEQYF. In nucleotides, the CDR3 is TGTGCCAGCAGTCGTCCAGACAGCTACGAGCAGTACTTC.

The chain combines TRBV5-5 with TRBJ1-5; 8 nucleotides agree with TRBD1. This CDR3 region has 19 residues. Germline trimming cut 1 base from V and 3 bases from J; bases unmatched to any gene: 15. In germline, CDR1 is SGHKS, CDR2 YYEKEE (reference sequence). The CDR3 nucleotides are TGTGCCAGCAGCTTGCTCTCGACTACAGGGGGGACGGTCAATCAGCCCCAGCATTTT. It is translated as CASSLLSTTGGTVNQPQHF.

V is TRBV2 and J is TRBJ1-2; tentatively, D is TRBD1 (6 bases). Germline CDR1 reads SNHLY; CDR2 reads FYNNEI. With 9 bases removed from V and 1 base from J, the gap between germline ends came to 18 bases. There are 15 residues in the CDR3. DNA of the CDR3: TGTGCCAGAAACCACCATCAGGGGTATAACTATGGCTACACCTTC. The encoded protein is CARNHHQGYNYGYTF.

The chain joins TRBV11-2 to TRBJ2-7, with D tentatively TRBD1 (5 bases). Germline CDR1 and CDR2: SGHAT and FQNNGV. The V end was cut by 3 bases, the J end by 2 bases, with 11 bases between. The CDR3 is made up of 14 amino acids. The chain's CDR3 is CASSLGRVPYEQYF. The DNA of the CDR3 is TGTGCCAGCAGCTTGGGCAGGGTACCCTACGAGCAGTACTTC.

This clone was detected only a few times. The chain is built from TRBV27 and TRBJ1-6; D remains unclear. The V end lost 5 bases, the J end lost 8 bases, and 22 bases lay between the germline ends. CDR1 is MNHEY and CDR2 is SMNVEV in the germline V gene (reference sequence). The CDR3 spans 17 residues. CDR3 residues: CASSPGSSSLKDSPLHF. The CDR3 bases are TGTGCCAGCAGTCCCGGGTCTTCTTCCCTGAAGGATTCACCCCTCCACTTT.

The sample holds a few counts of this clone. The chain has TRBV5-4 and TRBJ2-2; TRBD1 aligns across 8 bases. V shed 0 bases, J shed 2 bases, and the junction held 3 bases outside the gene matches. The CDR3 has 16 amino acids. The germline V gene has CDR1 SGHNT and CDR2 YYREEE (reference sequence). CDR3 sequence (DNA): TGTGCCAGCAGCTTGGGGGGACAGGCAAACACCGGGGAGCTGTTTTTT. Translation: CASSLGGQANTGELFF.

The chain recombines TRBV6-6 with TRBJ2-5, with 9 positions matching TRBD1. This CDR3 has 14 residues. Per the germline V gene, CDR1 is MNHNY and CDR2 is SVGAGI (reference sequence). The ends lost 5 bases at V and 5 bases at J; junction bases unmatched: 6. This CDR3 is CASSKDRGWETQYF. CDR3 DNA sequence: TGTGCCAGCAGTAAGGACAGGGGTTGGGAGACCCAGTACTTC.

The CDR3 DNA follows: TGTGCCAGCAGTTTGGTAGCCCTCACAGATACGCAGTATTTT. This sequence encodes CASSLVALTDTQYF. V is TRBV28 and J is TRBJ2-3; D is ambiguous. CDR1 MDHEN and CDR2 SYDVKM come from the germline V gene. The CDR3 is made up of 14 amino acids. V was shortened by 3 bases and J by 2 bases, with 9 bases between the two germline ends.

The chain uses TRBV7-7 and TRBJ2-3; 11 bases are a match to TRBD1. V was pared by 1 base and J by 5 bases, with 5 bases of the junction left unmatched. The CDR3 runs to 16 residues. CDR1 and CDR2 (germline): SSHAT, FNYEAQ (reference sequence). CDR3 amino acids: CASSLGGTGGRDTQYF. The CDR3 DNA sequence: TGTGCCAGCAGCTTAGGTGGGACAGGGGGGAGAGATACGCAGTATTTT.

Only a few counts were recorded for this clone. Other DNA sequences of this sample code for an identical CDR3. V and J are TRBV4-3 and TRBJ2-5, with 12 bases that match TRBD2. Germline lookup yields CDR1 LGHNA and CDR2 YSLEER. This CDR3 has 16 amino acids. With 0 bases clipped from V and 5 bases from J, the junction kept 4 bases outside the gene matches. The CDR3 is CASSQEPSGGAETQYF. The CDR3 DNA sequence: TGCGCCAGCAGCCAAGAGCCTAGCGGGGGGGCCGAGACCCAGTACTTC.

The rearrangement joins TRBV4-1 to TRBJ2-6; the match to TRBD1 covers 8 bases. The CDR3 is 17 residues long. Germline V gene data show CDR1 as MGHRA and CDR2 as YSYEKL. The V and J ends lost 3 bases and 2 bases, in that order; junction bases with no gene match: 6. The CDR3 region is CASSHLDRVAGANVLTF. The CDR3 DNA reads as TGCGCCAGCAGCCATTTGGACAGGGTTGCTGGGGCCAACGTCCTGACTTTC.

This clone was seen at least ten times. The chain carries TRBV28 and TRBJ1-5; D call uncertain. The CDR3 extends over 13 amino acids. Germline loops: CDR1 MDHEN, CDR2 SYDVKM. V shed 6 bases and J shed 0 bases, with 6 bases lying between them. This chain's CDR3 is CASRLVSNQPQHF. CDR3 DNA sequence: TGTGCCAGCAGACTAGTTAGCAATCAGCCCCAGCATTTT.

The chain has TRBV29-1 and TRBJ2-7, with D maybe TRBD1 (6 bases). V was trimmed by 1 base and J by 3 bases, leaving 13 bases between them. Germline loops: CDR1 SQVTM, CDR2 ANQGSEA. The CDR3 covers 14 residues. The CDR3 DNA reads as TGCAGCGTTGAAGGGTCTACAGGGAACTACGAGCAGTACTTC. This codes for CSVEGSTGNYEQYF.

The CDR3 sequence is CASSQDGTSGTDTQYF. The CDR3 DNA follows: TGCGCCAGCAGCCAAGACGGGACTAGCGGCACAGATACGCAGTATTTT. J is TRBJ2-3 and V is TRBV4-3, with 10 bases that match TRBD2. The CDR3 runs 16 residues. Looked up from germline, CDR1 is LGHNA and CDR2 is YSLEER. J lost 1 base, V lost 0 bases, and 1 base had no gene match.

Regarding this clone: Distinct nucleotide sequences in the sample also encode this CDR3. This chain connects TRBV6-5 to TRBJ2-5, with no clear D. CDR1 is MNHEY, CDR2 SVGAGI, per germline. CDR3 length equals 13 residues. V was pared by 0 bases and J by 0 bases, with 2 bases between. The CDR3 sequence: CASSYSYQETQYF. The CDR3 nucleotides are TGTGCCAGCAGTTACTCCTACCAAGAGACCCAGTACTTC.

This clone appeared once. This sequence joins TRBV4-2 and TRBJ2-7; 7 bases match TRBD2. The germline V gene encodes CDR1 LGHNA and CDR2 YNFKEQ. The V and J ends lost 5 bases and 0 bases, in that order; junction bases with no gene match: 7. The CDR3 totals 15 residues. CDR3 nucleotide sequence: TGTGCCAGCAGCGGGATGGGGGGGATCTCCTACGAGCAGTACTTC. Protein: CASSGMGGISYEQYF.

To note about this clone: The germline gene is not matched at one end of the junction; a read error may be the cause. The V call is TRBV7-9, the J call TRBJ2-2, with 13 bases aligning to TRBD2. Germline V gene data show CDR1 as SEHNR and CDR2 as FQNEAQ (reference sequence). The CDR3 extends over 16 amino acids. The CDR3 nucleotides are TGTTCCAGCAGCTCAGGGGGACTAGCGGGGACCGGGGAGCTGTTTTTT. Translation: CSSSSGGLAGTGELFF. The full variable domain, its missing parts supplied by reference TRBV7-9 and TRBJ2-2, is DTGVSQNPRHKITKRGQNVTFRCDPISEHNRLYWYRQTLGQGPEFLTYFQNEAQLEKSRLLSDRFSAERPKGSFSTLEIQRTEQGDSAMYLCSSSSGGLAGTGELFFGEGSRLTVL.